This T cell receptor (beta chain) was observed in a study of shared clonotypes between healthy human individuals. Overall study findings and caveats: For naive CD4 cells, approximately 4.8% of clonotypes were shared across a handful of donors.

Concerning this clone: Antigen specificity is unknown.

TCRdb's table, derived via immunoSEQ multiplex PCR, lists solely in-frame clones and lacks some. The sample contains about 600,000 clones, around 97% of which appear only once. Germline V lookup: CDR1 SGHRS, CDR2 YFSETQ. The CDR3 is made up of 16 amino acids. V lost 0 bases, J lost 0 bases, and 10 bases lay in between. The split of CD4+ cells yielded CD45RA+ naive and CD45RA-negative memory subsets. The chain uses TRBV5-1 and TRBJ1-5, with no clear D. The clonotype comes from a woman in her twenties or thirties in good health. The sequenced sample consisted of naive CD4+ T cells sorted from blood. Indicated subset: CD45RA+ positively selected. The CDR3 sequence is CASSLAPQDSNQPQHF. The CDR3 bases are TGCGCCAGCAGCTTGGCCCCGCAGGATAGCAATCAGCCCCAGCATTTT.